Reported below is one TCR beta chain. Its antigen is undetermined. The repertoire was sequenced with immunoSEQ multiplex PCR; TCRdb's copy has only in-frame clones and lacks some. Here the sample spans about 45,000 clones, around nine tenths being singletons. Collection of blood occurred at baseline, at cycle 4 day 1, and at cycle 7 day 1. These data originate in a study of OX40 agonist ivuxolimab in advanced cancers. Study details: With a range of roughly 20 to 80, age averaged approximately 60 years, and 75% to 90% were male. Enrollees could have had prior anti-PD-1, anti-PD-L1 or anti-CTLA-4 therapy, which around 43% had received.

Notes on the study in general: CD8+ T cells (on average) carried more expanded clones than CD4+ T cells.

Trimming took 6 bases from V and 1 from J, leaving 15 bases between them. CDR3 length: 16 residues. Per the germline V gene, CDR1 is KGHSH and CDR2 is LQKENI. This receptor was obtained from an adult with an advanced solid tumor such as melanoma, head and neck, liver or kidney cancer. The sample was CD4+ or CD8+ T cells sorted from blood, taken in a trial of the OX40 agonist ivuxolimab. The J gene is TRBJ2-2, the V gene TRBV18, with D perhaps TRBD2 (6 bases). As DNA, the CDR3 is TGTGCCAGCTCCCGCCTAGCGACCCAGAACACCGGGGAGCTGTTTTTT. Its protein is CASSRLATQNTGELFF.